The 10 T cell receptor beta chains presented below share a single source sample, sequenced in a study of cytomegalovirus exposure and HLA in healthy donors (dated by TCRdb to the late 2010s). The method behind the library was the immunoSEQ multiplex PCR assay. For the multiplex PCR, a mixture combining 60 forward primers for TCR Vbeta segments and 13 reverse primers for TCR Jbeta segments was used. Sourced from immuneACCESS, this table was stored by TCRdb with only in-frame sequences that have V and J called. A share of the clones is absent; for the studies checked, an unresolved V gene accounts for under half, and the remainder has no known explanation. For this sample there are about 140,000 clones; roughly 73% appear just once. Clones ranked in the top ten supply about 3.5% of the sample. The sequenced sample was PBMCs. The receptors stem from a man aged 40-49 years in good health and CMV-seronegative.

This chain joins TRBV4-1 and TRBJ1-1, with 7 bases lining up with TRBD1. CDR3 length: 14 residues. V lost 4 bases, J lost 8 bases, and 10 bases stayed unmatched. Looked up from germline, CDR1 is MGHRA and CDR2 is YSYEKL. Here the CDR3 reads CASSPNTVGGEAFF. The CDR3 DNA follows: TGCGCCAGCAGCCCCAACACAGTAGGGGGCGAAGCTTTCTTT.

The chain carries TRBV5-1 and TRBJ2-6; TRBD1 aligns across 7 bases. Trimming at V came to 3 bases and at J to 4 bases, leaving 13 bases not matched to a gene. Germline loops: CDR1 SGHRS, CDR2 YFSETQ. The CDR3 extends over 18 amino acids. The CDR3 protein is CASSSPTGSTSGANVLTF. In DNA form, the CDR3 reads TGCGCCAGCAGCTCCCCGACAGGGTCTACTTCCGGGGCCAACGTCCTGACTTTC.

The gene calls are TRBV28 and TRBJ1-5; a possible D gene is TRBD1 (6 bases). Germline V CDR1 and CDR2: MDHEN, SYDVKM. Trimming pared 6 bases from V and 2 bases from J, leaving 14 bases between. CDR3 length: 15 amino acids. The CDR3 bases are TGTGCCAGCAGGGGGGGGCCTGGGGGCAATCAGCCCCAGCATTTT. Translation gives CASRGGPGGNQPQHF.

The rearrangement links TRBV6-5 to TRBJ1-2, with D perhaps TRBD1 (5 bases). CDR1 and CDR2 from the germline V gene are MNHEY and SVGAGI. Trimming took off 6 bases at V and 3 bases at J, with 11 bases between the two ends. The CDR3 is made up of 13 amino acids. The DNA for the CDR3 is TGTGCCAGCAGGCCCCAGGGCGACTATGGCTACACCTTC. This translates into CASRPQGDYGYTF.

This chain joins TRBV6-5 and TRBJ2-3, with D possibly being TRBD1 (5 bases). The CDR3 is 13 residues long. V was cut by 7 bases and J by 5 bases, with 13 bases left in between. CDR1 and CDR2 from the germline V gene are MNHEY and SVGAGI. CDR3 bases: TGTGCCAGCAATTCAGGGCGCGGAGATACGCAGTATTTT. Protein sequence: CASNSGRGDTQYF.

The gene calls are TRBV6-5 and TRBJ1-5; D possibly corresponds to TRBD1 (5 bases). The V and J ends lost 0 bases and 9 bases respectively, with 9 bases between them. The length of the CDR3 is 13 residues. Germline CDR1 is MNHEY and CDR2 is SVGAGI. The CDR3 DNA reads TGTGCCAGCAGTTACTCTACCGGGGGGCCCCAGCATTTT. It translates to CASSYSTGGPQHF.

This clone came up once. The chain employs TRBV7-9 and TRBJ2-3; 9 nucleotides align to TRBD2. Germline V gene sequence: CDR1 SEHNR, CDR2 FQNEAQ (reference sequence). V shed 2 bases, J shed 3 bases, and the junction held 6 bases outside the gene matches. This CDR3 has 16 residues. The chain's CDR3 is CASSLTGLAATDTQYF. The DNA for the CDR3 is TGTGCCAGCAGCTTAACGGGACTAGCAGCGACAGATACGCAGTATTTT.

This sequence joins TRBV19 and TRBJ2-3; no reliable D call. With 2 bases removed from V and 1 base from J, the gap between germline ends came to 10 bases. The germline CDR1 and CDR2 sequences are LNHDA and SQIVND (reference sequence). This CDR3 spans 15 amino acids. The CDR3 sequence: CASSIWQARTDTQYF. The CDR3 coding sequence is TGTGCCAGTAGTATATGGCAGGCCCGCACAGATACGCAGTATTTT.

The CDR3 nucleotides read TGTGCCAGCAGCCGGAACCGACCGGGGGGGCCAGTCAATGAGCAGTTCTTC. Its translation: CASSRNRPGGPVNEQFF. This rearrangement joins TRBV4-2 to TRBJ2-1, with TRBD2 identical over 8 bases. The V gene end was trimmed by 4 bases and the J gene end by 6 bases; junction bases not matched to a gene: 14. This CDR3 has 17 residues. Germline V gene sequence: CDR1 LGHNA, CDR2 YNFKEQ.

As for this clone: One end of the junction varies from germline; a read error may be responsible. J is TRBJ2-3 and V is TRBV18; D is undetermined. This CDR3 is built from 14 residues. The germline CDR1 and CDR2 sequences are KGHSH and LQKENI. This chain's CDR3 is CAGSLFWATDTQYF. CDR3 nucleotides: TGTGCCGGCTCCCTCTTTTGGGCCACAGATACGCAGTATTTT.